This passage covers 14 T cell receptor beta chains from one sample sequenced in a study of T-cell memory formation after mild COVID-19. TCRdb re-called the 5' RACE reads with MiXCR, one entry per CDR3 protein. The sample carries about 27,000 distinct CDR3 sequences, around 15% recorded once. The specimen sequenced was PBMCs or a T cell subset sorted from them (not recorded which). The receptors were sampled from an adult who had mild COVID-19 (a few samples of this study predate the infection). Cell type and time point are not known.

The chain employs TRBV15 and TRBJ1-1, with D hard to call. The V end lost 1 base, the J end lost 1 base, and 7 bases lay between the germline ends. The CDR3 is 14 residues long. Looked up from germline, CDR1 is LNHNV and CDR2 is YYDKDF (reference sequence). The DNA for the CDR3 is TGTGCCACCAGCAGAGTCTACTGGAACACTGAAGCTTTCTTT. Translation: CATSRVYWNTEAFF.

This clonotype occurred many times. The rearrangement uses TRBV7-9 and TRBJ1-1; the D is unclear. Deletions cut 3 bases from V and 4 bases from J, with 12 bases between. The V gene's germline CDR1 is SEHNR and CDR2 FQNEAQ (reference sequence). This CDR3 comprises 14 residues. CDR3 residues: CASSLRTVGTEAFF. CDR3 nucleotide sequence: TGTGCCAGCAGCTTGCGTACTGTGGGCACTGAAGCTTTCTTT.

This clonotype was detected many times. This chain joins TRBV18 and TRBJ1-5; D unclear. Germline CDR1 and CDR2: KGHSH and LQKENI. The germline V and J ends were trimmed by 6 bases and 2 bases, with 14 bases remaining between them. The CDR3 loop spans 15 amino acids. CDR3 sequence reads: CASSVSTIGNQPQHF. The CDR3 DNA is TGTGCCAGCTCGGTCAGTACAATCGGCAATCAGCCCCAGCATTTT.

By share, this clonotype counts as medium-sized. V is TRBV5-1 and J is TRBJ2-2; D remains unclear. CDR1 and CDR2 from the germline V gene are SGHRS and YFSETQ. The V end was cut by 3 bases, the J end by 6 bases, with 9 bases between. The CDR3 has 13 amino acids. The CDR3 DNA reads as TGCGCCAGCAGCTCGCCCTGGGCCGGGGAGCTGTTTTTT. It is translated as CASSSPWAGELFF. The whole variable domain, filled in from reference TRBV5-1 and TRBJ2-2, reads KAGVTQTPRYLIKTRGQQVTLSCSPISGHRSVSWYQQTPGQGLQFLFEYFSETQRNKGNFPGRFSGRQFSNSRSEMNVSTLELGDSALYLCASSSPWAGELFFGEGSRLTVL.

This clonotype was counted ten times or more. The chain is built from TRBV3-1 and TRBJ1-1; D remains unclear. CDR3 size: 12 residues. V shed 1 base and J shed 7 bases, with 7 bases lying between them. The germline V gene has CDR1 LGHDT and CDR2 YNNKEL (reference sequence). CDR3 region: CASSQVGGEAFF. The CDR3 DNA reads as TGTGCCAGCAGCCAAGTCGGAGGTGAAGCTTTCTTT.

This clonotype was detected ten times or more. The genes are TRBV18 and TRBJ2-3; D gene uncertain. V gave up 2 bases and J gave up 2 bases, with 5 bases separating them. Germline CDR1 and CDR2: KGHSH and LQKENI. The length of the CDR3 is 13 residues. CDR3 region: CASSPMDTDTQYF. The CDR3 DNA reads TGTGCCAGCTCACCAATGGACACAGATACGCAGTATTTT.

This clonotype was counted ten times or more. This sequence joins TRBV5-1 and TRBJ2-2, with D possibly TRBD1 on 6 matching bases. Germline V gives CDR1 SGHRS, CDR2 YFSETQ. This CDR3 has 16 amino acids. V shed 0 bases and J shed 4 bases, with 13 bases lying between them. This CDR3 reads CASSLGSSGATGELFF. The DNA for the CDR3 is TGCGCCAGCAGCTTGGGTAGTTCAGGGGCCACCGGGGAGCTGTTTTTT.

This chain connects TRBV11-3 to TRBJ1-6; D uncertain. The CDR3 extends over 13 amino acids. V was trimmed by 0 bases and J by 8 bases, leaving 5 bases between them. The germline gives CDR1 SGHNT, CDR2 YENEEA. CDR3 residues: CASSLDKDSPLHF. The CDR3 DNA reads TGTGCCAGCAGCTTAGATAAGGATTCACCCCTCCACTTT. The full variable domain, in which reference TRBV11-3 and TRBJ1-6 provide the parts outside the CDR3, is EAGVVQSPRYKIIEKKQPVAFWCNPISGHNTLYWYLQNLGQGPELLIRYENEEAVDDSQLPKDRFSAERLKGVDSTLKIQPAELGDSAVYLCASSLDKDSPLHFGNGTRLTVT.

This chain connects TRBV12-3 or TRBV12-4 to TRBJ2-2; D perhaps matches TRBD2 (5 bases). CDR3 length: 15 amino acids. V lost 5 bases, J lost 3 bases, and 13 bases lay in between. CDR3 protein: CASSETVGDTGELFF. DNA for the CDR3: TGTGCCAGCAGTGAAACAGTGGGAGACACCGGGGAGCTGTTTTTT.

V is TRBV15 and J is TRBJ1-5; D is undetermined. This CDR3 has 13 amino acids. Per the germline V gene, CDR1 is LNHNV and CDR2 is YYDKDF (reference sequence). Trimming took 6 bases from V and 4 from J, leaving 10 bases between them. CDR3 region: CATRPTRNQPQHF. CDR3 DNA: TGTGCCACCAGACCTACTAGGAATCAGCCCCAGCATTTT.

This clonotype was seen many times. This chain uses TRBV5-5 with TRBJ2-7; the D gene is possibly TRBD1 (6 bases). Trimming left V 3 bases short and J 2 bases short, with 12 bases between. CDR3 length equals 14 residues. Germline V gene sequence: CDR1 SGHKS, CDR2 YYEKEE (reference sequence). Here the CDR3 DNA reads TGTGCCAGCAGCTATTGGCAGGGGACCTACGAGCAGTACTTC. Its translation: CASSYWQGTYEQYF.

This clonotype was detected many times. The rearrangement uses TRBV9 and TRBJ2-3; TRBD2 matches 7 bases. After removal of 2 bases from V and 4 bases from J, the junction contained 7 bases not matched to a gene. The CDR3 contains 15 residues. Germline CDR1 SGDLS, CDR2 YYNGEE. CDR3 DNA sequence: TGTGCCAGCAGCGTTCTGGCGGGAGCTCCAGATACGCAGTATTTT. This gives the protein CASSVLAGAPDTQYF.

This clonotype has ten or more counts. The CDR3 DNA reads as TGTGCCACCAGCCGGACAGGGGGTAGCACAGATACGCAGTATTTT. This codes for CATSRTGGSTDTQYF. The rearrangement uses TRBV24-1 and TRBJ2-3, with TRBD1 matching 10 bases. After removal of 7 bases from V and 0 bases from J, the junction contained 3 bases not matched to a gene. CDR1 is KGHDR and CDR2 is SFDVKD in the germline V gene. The CDR3 is made up of 15 amino acids.

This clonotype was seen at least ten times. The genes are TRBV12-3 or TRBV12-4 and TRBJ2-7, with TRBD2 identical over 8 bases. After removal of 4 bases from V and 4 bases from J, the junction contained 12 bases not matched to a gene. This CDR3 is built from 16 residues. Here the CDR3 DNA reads TGTGCCAGCAGTTCCCTTCGGAGCGGGAGTATGTACGAGCAGTACTTC. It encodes CASSSLRSGSMYEQYF.